This TCR beta chain appears in the sequencing data of a study of blood T cell repertoires in COVID-19. In the study overall: COVID-19 samples, acute and convalescent, were from the United States, Italy and Spain.

The repertoire was sequenced with immunoSEQ multiplex PCR; TCRdb's copy has only in-frame clones and lacks some. Here the sample spans approximately 290,000 clones, approximately 83% being singletons. This clone was seen once. The trim removed 5 bases at V and 1 base at J, leaving 4 bases unmatched. Germline lookup yields CDR1 SGHVS and CDR2 FQNEAQ. The CDR3 runs 15 residues. This clonotype was sampled from a woman in her thirties who had recovered from COVID-19. The sequenced material came from PBMCs or T cells enriched from blood (not recorded which). This chain joins TRBV7-8 and TRBJ1-5, with 8 bases aligning to TRBD1. This CDR3 is CASSPGTGSNQPQHF. The CDR3 DNA reads as TGTGCCAGCAGCCCGGGGACAGGAAGCAATCAGCCCCAGCATTTT.